This T cell receptor (beta chain) came from a study of naive and memory T cell subsets. Two oligonucleotides, mixed equimolar, formed the beta constant-region primer covering TRBC1 and TRBC2. Ligated cDNA was amplified by four rounds of PCR with nested alpha and beta constant-region primers and SP2. A 12-nucleotide UMI and the SP2 primer were added to the cDNA 3' end by oligonucleotide ligation. TCRdb re-called the UMI-ligation and nested PCR reads through MiXCR, storing one row per CDR3 protein. The data contain over 100,000 distinct CDR3 sequences, roughly 15% of them singletons. Cells stained for CD3, CD4, CD8, CD45RA and CD27 were sorted into four subsets. Regarding the study as a whole: Possibly reflecting memory cells re-expressing CD45RA, a few larger clonotypes occurred in naive repertoires, especially CD8. Activation and differentiation may alter RNA-based TCR counts. Gini index rose across naive, CM, EM and EMRA in CD4 and CD8.

On this clonotype: Its antigen is unidentified. A read error is possible here, since a much larger clone lies one base away.

V was shortened by 5 bases and J by 5 bases, with 5 bases between the two germline ends. The CDR3 spans 11 residues. Germline V gene data show CDR1 as SEHNR and CDR2 as FQNEAQ (reference sequence). Sequencing used naive CD8+ T cells from blood. The receptor's source is a human donor in good health. The chain couples TRBV7-9 to TRBJ2-3, with D unclear. The CDR3 DNA follows: TGTGCCAGCAGCCCCCTAGATACGCAGTATTTT. Translated, it gives CASSPLDTQYF.